This T cell receptor (beta chain) emerged from a study of blood T cell repertoires in COVID-19. The CDR3 is 16 residues long. V lost 3 bases and J 3 bases, leaving 15 bases between the germline ends. In germline, CDR1 is LGHNA, CDR2 YSLEER. Authors' methods: It was from reference gene primer amplification that nucleated cell counts were estimated. Assay: immunoSEQ multiplex PCR; the TCRdb copy retains only in-frame clones and omits some. The DNA gave D and trimming, while V, J and clone size come from that table. The sample has tens of thousands of clones; 88% are singletons. Sequenced sample: peripheral blood. The gene calls are TRBV4-3 and TRBJ2-1; a possible D gene is TRBD2 (5 bases). This clonotype was sampled from a man between 65 and 85 years old with acute or convalescent COVID-19. The CDR3 here is CASSQTNQRFYNEQFF. The CDR3 coding sequence is TGCGCCAGCAGCCAGACAAACCAGCGGTTCTACAATGAGCAGTTCTTC.